A selection of T cell receptor beta chains follows, all from one sample in a study of response to subunit inactivated influenza vaccine. MiXCR, applied by TCRdb to the RT-PCR reads, yields one record per CDR3 protein. Of 800,000 to 1,000,000 distinct CDR3 sequences listed, 20% to 25% were seen once; the top ten hold around 9.6%. The source material was PBMCs from blood, sampled 4 to 6 days after vaccination. Source of these receptors: a man aged 50 or older who received an inactivated influenza vaccine. Both conserved end residues are part of each CDR3. A D gene is named only where the DNA matches it firmly. Clone size is not always given. Where it is, it says once, few, many or a class for expanded clones.

CDR3: CASSLQYSTDTQYF
DNA: TGCGCCAGCAGCCTGCAGTATAGCACAGATACGCAGTATTTT
size: -
V: TRBV4-3
J: TRBJ2-3
D: -

CDR3: CASSQVESSYNEQFF
DNA: TGCGCCAGCAGCCAAGTCGAGAGCTCCTACAATGAGCAGTTCTTC
size: few
V: TRBV4-1
J: TRBJ2-1
D: -

CDR3: CSARRGFRDLRDEQFF
DNA: TGCAGTGCTAGGAGAGGATTCCGGGACCTAAGGGATGAGCAGTTCTTC
size: many
V: TRBV20-1
J: TRBJ2-1
D: -

CDR3: CSVEDQGQRAFF
DNA: TGCAGCGTTGAAGATCAGGGGCAACGAGCTTTCTTT
size: many
V: TRBV29-1
J: TRBJ1-1
D: -

CDR3: CASSPRDRGAQETQYF
DNA: TGTGCCAGCAGCCCAAGGGACAGGGGGGCTCAAGAGACCCAGTACTTC
size: -
V: TRBV9
J: TRBJ2-5
D: TRBD1

CDR3: CASSPTPAGVKETQYF
DNA: TGTGCCAGCAGTCCGACCCCAGCGGGGGTTAAAGAGACCCAGTACTTC
size: -
V: TRBV28
J: TRBJ2-5
D: TRBD2

CDR3: CASSYVGEENTEAFF
DNA: TGTGCCAGCAGTTACGTCGGGGAAGAAAACACTGAAGCTTTCTTT
size: few
V: TRBV6-5
J: TRBJ1-1
D: -

CDR3: CSAPDPGAADTQYF
DNA: TGCAGTGCTCCGGACCCCGGGGCGGCAGATACGCAGTATTTT
size: -
V: TRBV20-1
J: TRBJ2-3
D: -

CDR3: CASSQKWRGAQYF
DNA: TGTGCCAGCAGCCAAAAGTGGCGGGGAGCGCAGTATTTT
size: -
V: TRBV12-3/TRBV12-4
J: TRBJ2-3
D: -

CDR3: CASSDLHSMDTQYF
DNA: TGTGCCAGCAGTGATTTACATTCGATGGATACGCAGTATTTT
size: -
V: TRBV2
J: TRBJ2-3
D: -

CDR3: CASASGTIRRRTDTQYF
DNA: TGTGCCAGCGCTAGCGGTACCATCCGGAGGAGGACAGATACGCAGTATTTT
size: few
V: TRBV6-2/TRBV6-3
J: TRBJ2-3
D: TRBD2